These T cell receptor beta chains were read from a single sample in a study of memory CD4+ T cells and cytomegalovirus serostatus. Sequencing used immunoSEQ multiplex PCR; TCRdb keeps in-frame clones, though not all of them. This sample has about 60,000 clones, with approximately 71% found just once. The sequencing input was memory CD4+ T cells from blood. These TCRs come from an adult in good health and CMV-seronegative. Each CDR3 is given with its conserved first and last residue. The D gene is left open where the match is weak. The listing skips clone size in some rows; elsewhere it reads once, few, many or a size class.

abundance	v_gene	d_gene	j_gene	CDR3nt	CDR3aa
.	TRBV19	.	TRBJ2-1	TGTGCCAGTACCTCCCGCATTCTAGTGACTGAGCAGTTCTTC	CASTSRILVTEQFF
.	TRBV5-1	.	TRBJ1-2	TGCGCCAGCAGCCCCGGGGAGGGGATCAATGGCTACACCTTC	CASSPGEGINGYTF
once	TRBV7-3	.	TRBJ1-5	TGTGCCAGCAGCTTAGAGGCGGGCCAGCCCCAGCATTTT	CASSLEAGQPQHF
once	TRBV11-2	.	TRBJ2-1	TGTGCCAGCAGCCCCGCCGGACAGACCTCCTACAATGAGCAGTTCTTC	CASSPAGQTSYNEQFF
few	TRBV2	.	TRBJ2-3	TGTGCCAGCAGCCCCGGTGATGCAGATACGCAGTATTTT	CASSPGDADTQYF
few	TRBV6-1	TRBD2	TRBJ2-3	TGTGCCAGCAGTGAAAGGGGCTTTAGCGGGAGCTTCACAGATACGCAGTATTTT	CASSERGFSGSFTDTQYF
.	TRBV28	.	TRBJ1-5	TGTGCCAGCAGTTTCTCACAACGGCAGCCCCAGCATTTT	CASSFSQRQPQHF
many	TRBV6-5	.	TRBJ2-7	TGTGCCAGCACCTCGGTTTCAGGGAAAGAGTACGAGCAGTACTTC	CASTSVSGKEYEQYF
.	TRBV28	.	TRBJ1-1	TGTGCCAGCAGTTCGCTTATCACTGAAGCTTTCTTT	CASSSLITEAFF
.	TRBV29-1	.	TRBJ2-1	TGCAGCGTTGGTGGCAATGAGCAGTTCTTC	CSVGGNEQFF
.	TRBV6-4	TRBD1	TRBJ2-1	TGTGCCAGCAGTAAAACCGGGGGACAGGGGTCAGTTAATGAGCAGTTCTTC	CASSKTGGQGSVNEQFF
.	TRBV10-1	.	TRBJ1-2	TGCGCCAGCAGGGAAGCGGGGGTTCGGGGCTACACCTTC	CASREAGVRGYTF
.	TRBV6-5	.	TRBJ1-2	TGTGCCAGCAGTGAATACAGGCAATATGGCTACACCTTC	CASSEYRQYGYTF
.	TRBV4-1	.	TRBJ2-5	TGCGCCAGCAGCCAAGGGGTGACAGTTACTCGAGAGACCCAGTACTTC	CASSQGVTVTRETQYF
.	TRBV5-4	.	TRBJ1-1	TGTGCCAGCAGCTTGGCGGGGATAAGCACTGAAGCTTTCTTT	CASSLAGISTEAFF
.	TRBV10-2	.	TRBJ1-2	TGCGCCAGCAAGGACTATAACTATGGCTACACCTTC	CASKDYNYGYTF
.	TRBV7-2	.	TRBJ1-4	TGTGCCAGCAGCCAGGGACACGGGCATGAAAAACTGTTTTTT	CASSQGHGHEKLFF
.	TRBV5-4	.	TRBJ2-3	TGTGCCAGCAGCTTGGGGGATATCACAGATACGCAGTATTTT	CASSLGDITDTQYF
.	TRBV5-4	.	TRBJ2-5	TGTGCCAGCAGCTCACACGACCAAGAGACCCAGTACTTC	CASSSHDQETQYF
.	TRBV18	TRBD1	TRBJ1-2	TGTGCCAGCTCACCACAGGTGACAGGGGGCACGAGCTATGGCTACACCTTC	CASSPQVTGGTSYGYTF
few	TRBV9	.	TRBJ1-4	TGTGCCAGCAGCGTAGCCCCAGGGGCGCATGAAAAACTGTTTTTT	CASSVAPGAHEKLFF
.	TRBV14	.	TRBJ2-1	TGTGCCAGCAGCCAAGTGCTTGAGCAGTTCTTC	CASSQVLEQFF
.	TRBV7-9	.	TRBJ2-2	TGTGCCAGCAGCCGCGGGTTCTTCACCGGGGAGCTGTTTTTT	CASSRGFFTGELFF
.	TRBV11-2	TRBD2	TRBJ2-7	TGTGCCAGCAGCCTCTACCCACTAGCGGGACCATACGAGCAGTACTTC	CASSLYPLAGPYEQYF
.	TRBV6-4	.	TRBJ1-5	TGTGCCAGCAGTGTAGGGGTTTATAGCAATCAGCCCCAGCATTTT	CASSVGVYSNQPQHF
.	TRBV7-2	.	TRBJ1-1	TGTGCCAGCAGCTCCCCCTGGGGGGTAGGAGTGGGGAACACTGAAGCTTTCTTT	CASSSPWGVGVGNTEAFF
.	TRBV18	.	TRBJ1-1	TGTGCCAGCTCACCACCGTCAGGGGACACTGAAGCTTTCTTT	CASSPPSGDTEAFF
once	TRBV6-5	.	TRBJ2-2	TGTGCCAGCAGTACCAACACCGGGGAGCTGTTTTTT	CASSTNTGELFF
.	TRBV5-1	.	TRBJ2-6	TGCGCCAGCAGCTTGGCCGGCTTTACGTCTGGGGCCAACGTCCTGACTTTC	CASSLAGFTSGANVLTF
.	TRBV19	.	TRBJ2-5	TGTGCCAGTAGTATAGATCTTACTCGTCAAGAGACCCAGTACTTC	CASSIDLTRQETQYF
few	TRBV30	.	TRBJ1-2	TGTGCCTGGAGTTCCCAGCACGGTGGCTACACCTTC	CAWSSQHGGYTF
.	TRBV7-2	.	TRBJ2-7	TGTGCCAGCAGCTGGCGCAGGGCCACCTACGAGCAGTACTTC	CASSWRRATYEQYF
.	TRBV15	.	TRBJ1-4	TGTGCCACCAGCAGAGATTTCTGGGGAAATGAAAAACTGTTTTTT	CATSRDFWGNEKLFF
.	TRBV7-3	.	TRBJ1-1	TGTGCCAGCAGATCTAACCCGGGCACTGAAGCTTTCTTT	CASRSNPGTEAFF
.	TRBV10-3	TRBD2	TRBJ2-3	TGTGCCATCAGCCTTTCTAGCGGGGGGGGGTTGGATACGCAGTATTTT	CAISLSSGGGLDTQYF
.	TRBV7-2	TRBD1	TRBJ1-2	TGTGCCAGCAGCTTGGGACAGGCGGAGGGCTACACCTTC	CASSLGQAEGYTF
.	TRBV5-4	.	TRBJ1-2	TGTGCCAGCAGCGCAGACAGTTATGGCTACACCTTC	CASSADSYGYTF
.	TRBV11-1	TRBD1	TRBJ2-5	TGTGCCAGCAGCTTAGGTACAGGGGTAGAGACCCAGTACTTC	CASSLGTGVETQYF